The 11 T cell receptor beta chains reported below all come from one sample, sequenced in a study of control samples from healthy donors and cancer patients (dated by TCRdb to 2020 to 2022). Library preparation used the immunoSEQ multiplex PCR assay. The table was pulled from immuneACCESS by TCRdb, which kept in-frame rearrangements only. Such tables lose some clones; where checked, under half of the loss comes from unresolved V genes, and the rest has no known cause. This sample has almost 85,000 clones in its table, and 75% to 85% of those were observed once. The top ten constitute around 10% of the sample. Sequenced: PBMCs. The receptor source for this set is a man in his 60s with head and neck cancer.

This clone was counted once. The V and J genes are TRBV5-1 and TRBJ1-6, with 11 bases identical to TRBD1. In germline, CDR1 is SGHRS, CDR2 YFSETQ. Trimming took 2 bases from V and 9 from J; bases not matched to a gene: 1. The CDR3 contains 14 residues. This CDR3 reads CASSFGTGGSPLHF. DNA for the CDR3: TGCGCCAGCAGCTTCGGGACAGGGGGTTCACCCCTCCACTTT.

Turning to this clone: Distinct nucleotide sequences in the sample also encode this CDR3. The chain uses TRBV2 and TRBJ2-7; D perhaps matches TRBD1 (6 bases). V dropped 4 bases and J dropped 7 bases, with 14 bases sitting between them. Germline assignment: CDR1 SNHLY and CDR2 FYNNEI. The CDR3 is made up of 13 amino acids. The CDR3: CASSAWTEGEQYF. As DNA, the CDR3 is TGTGCCAGCAGTGCCTGGACAGAGGGTGAGCAGTACTTC.

The chain is built from TRBV7-8 and TRBJ2-3; 7 bases agree with TRBD2. The ends lost 3 bases at V and 14 bases at J; junction bases unmatched: 11. The CDR3 runs to 13 residues. Germline assignment: CDR1 SGHVS and CDR2 FQNEAQ. This CDR3 reads CASSFGRAGAAYF. CDR3 DNA: TGTGCCAGCAGCTTCGGACGGGCGGGAGCAGCGTATTTT.

The chain carries TRBV5-1 and TRBJ2-7; a weak D match, TRBD1 (6 bases). Trimming pared 0 bases from V and 2 bases from J, leaving 12 bases between. This CDR3 region has 15 residues. Germline CDR1 and CDR2: SGHRS and YFSETQ. CDR3 region: CASSLVPGATYEQYF. DNA for the CDR3: TGCGCCAGCAGCTTGGTGCCAGGGGCGACCTACGAGCAGTACTTC.

This clone is a singleton in its sample. This sequence joins TRBV7-8 and TRBJ2-3, with D possibly TRBD2 on 6 matching bases. The CDR3 is 17 amino acids. Trimming took off 4 bases at V and 3 bases at J, with 20 bases between the two ends. Germline CDR1 reads SGHVS; CDR2 reads FQNEAQ. CDR3 nucleotide sequence: TGTGCCAGCAGCTCCCCCCCCGGGAGAGGGGAGACAGATACGCAGTATTTT. Its protein is CASSSPPGRGETDTQYF.

This CDR3 reads CASSLMTADNEKLFF. In DNA form, the CDR3 reads TGTGCCAGCAGCCTTATGACCGCGGATAATGAAAAACTGTTTTTT. This chain joins TRBV6-5 and TRBJ1-4, with D unresolved. Germline V gene data show CDR1 as MNHEY and CDR2 as SVGAGI. The CDR3 has 15 residues. V was cut by 6 bases and J by 4 bases, with 15 bases left in between.

The V gene is TRBV2, the J gene TRBJ1-4, with D unclear. The CDR3 length is 15 residues. Germline V lookup: CDR1 SNHLY, CDR2 FYNNEI. Trimming shortened V by 3 bases and J by 3 bases, and 11 bases separated the two germline ends. CDR3: CASSDHVWANEKLFF. Here the CDR3 DNA reads TGTGCCAGCAGTGATCATGTCTGGGCTAATGAAAAACTGTTTTTT. The full variable domain, in which reference TRBV2 and TRBJ1-4 provide the parts outside the CDR3, is EPEVTQTPSHQVTQMGQEVILRCVPISNHLYFYWYRQILGQKVEFLVSFYNNEISEKSEIFDDQFSVERPDGSNFTLKIRSTKLEDSAMYFCASSDHVWANEKLFFGSGTQLSVL.

This chain connects TRBV30 to TRBJ2-7, with TRBD1 matching over 9 bases. Trimming at V came to 0 bases and at J to 4 bases, leaving 1 base not matched to a gene. The CDR3 contains 13 residues. Germline CDR1 reads GTSNPN; CDR2 reads SVGIG (reference sequence). This CDR3 is CAWSVDRGYEQYF. CDR3 nucleotides: TGTGCCTGGAGTGTGGACAGGGGTTACGAGCAGTACTTC.

The CDR3 DNA sequence: TGTGCCAGCAGGGTCCGGGGGTTGGCTGAAGCTTTCTTT. It codes for CASRVRGLAEAFF. The rearrangement uses TRBV6-5 and TRBJ1-1; D might be TRBD1 (5 bases). Germline V gives CDR1 MNHEY, CDR2 SVGAGI. The CDR3 totals 13 residues. With 6 bases removed from V and 6 bases from J, the gap between germline ends came to 14 bases.

The chain has TRBV5-6 and TRBJ2-3; D unclear. Germline V gives CDR1 SGHDT, CDR2 YYEEEE. Deletions cut 1 base from V and 3 bases from J, with 12 bases between. The CDR3 loop spans 15 amino acids. DNA for the CDR3: TGTGCCAGCAGCTTGTTCAGCTTGGCGACAGATACGCAGTATTTT. The encoded protein is CASSLFSLATDTQYF.

The chain joins TRBV5-4 to TRBJ1-1, with D tentatively TRBD1 (6 bases). The CDR3 consists of 16 residues. Germline V gene sequence: CDR1 SGHNT, CDR2 YYREEE (reference sequence). Trimming stripped 4 bases from V and 4 bases from J, with 20 bases between. The CDR3 nucleotides read TGTGCCAGCAGCCCTGGGGGGGGCCAAGGTGTCACTGAAGCTTTCTTT. Amino acids: CASSPGGGQGVTEAFF.